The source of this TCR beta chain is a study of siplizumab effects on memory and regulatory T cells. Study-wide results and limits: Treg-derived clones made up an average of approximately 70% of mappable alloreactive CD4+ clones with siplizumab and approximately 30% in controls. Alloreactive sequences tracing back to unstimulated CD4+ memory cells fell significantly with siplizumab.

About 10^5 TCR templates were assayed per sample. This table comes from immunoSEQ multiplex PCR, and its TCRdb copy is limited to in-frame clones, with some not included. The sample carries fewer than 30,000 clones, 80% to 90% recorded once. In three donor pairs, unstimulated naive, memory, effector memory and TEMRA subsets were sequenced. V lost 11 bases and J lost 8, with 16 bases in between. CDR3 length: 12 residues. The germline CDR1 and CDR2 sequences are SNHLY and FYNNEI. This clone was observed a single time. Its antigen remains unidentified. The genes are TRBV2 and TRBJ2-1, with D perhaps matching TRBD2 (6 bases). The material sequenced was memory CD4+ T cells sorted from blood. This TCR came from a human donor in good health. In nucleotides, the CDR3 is TGTGCCGGCGGGGAATCGCCCCATGAGCAGTTCTTC. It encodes CAGGESPHEQFF.